The sequence of this TCR beta chain was determined in a study of patients and donors after allogeneic stem cell transplantation. This clonotype occurred a few times. One entry per CDR3 protein, called by TCRdb with MiXCR from the RT-PCR reads. The table shows about 960,000 distinct CDR3 sequences, with roughly 18% occurring only once. The CDR3 has 17 residues. CDR1 SEHNR and CDR2 FQNEAQ come from the germline V gene (reference sequence). V was cut by 1 base and J by 0 bases, with 13 bases left in between. This receptor was obtained from a human donor who was either an allogeneic HSCT recipient or a stem cell or donor lymphocyte infusion donor (not recorded which). It is not recorded whose cells these are; they may come from a transplant donor. The chain employs TRBV7-9 and TRBJ1-5; D is unclear. Sequenced material: blood, either unsorted or a sorted T cell fraction (not recorded which). The CDR3 coding sequence is TGTGCCAGCAGCTTAGGCCTCGCAGTGGATAGCAATCAGCCCCAGCATTTT. It specifies CASSLGLAVDSNQPQHF. The full variable domain, completed using reference TRBV7-9 and TRBJ1-5, is DTGVSQNPRHKITKRGQNVTFRCDPISEHNRLYWYRQTLGQGPEFLTYFQNEAQLEKSRLLSDRFSAERPKGSFSTLEIQRTEQGDSAMYLCASSLGLAVDSNQPQHFGDGTRLSIL.